These 24 T cell receptor beta chains share one sample of origin, sequenced in a study of blood T cell repertoires in COVID-19. The repertoire was sequenced with immunoSEQ multiplex PCR; TCRdb's copy has only in-frame clones and lacks some. The sample has under 300,000 clones, approximately 78% seen once. Material: peripheral blood. The receptor source for this set is a woman aged 55 to 70 with active or convalescent COVID-19.

CDR3 amino acids: CASCLLGHSYNSPLHF. The CDR3 DNA sequence: TGCGCCAGCTGCTTATTGGGACACTCCTATAATTCACCCCTCCACTTT. The chain employs TRBV23-1 and TRBJ1-6, with a weak D call TRBD1 (6 bases). TRBV23-1 is annotated as an ORF whose role is uncertain. The CDR3 consists of 16 residues. V was clipped by 8 bases and J by 0 bases, with 14 bases between them.

V and J are TRBV5-1 and TRBJ2-7; 9 bases agree with TRBD1. Looked up from germline, CDR1 is SGHRS and CDR2 is YFSETQ. The CDR3 extends over 13 amino acids. Trimming at V came to 5 bases and at J to 3 bases, leaving 3 bases not matched to a gene. CDR3 coding DNA: TGCGCCAGCAGGCCGACAGGGGGCTACGAGCAGTACTTC. This codes for CASRPTGGYEQYF. Variable domain in full (rest from reference TRBV5-1 and TRBJ2-7): KAGVTQTPRYLIKTRGQQVTLSCSPISGHRSVSWYQQTPGQGLQFLFEYFSETQRNKGNFPGRFSGRQFSNSRSEMNVSTLELGDSALYLCASRPTGGYEQYFGPGTRLTVT.

This clone was observed a handful of times. This chain joins TRBV19 and TRBJ2-7; 7 bases are a match to TRBD2. This CDR3 is 15 amino acids long. The V gene end was trimmed by 7 bases and the J gene end by 3 bases; junction bases not matched to a gene: 12. Germline V CDR1 and CDR2: LNHDA, SQIVND (reference sequence). The CDR3 bases are TGTGCCAGTAAACAAACCGGGGGAGGGGACTACGAGCAGTACTTC. Encoded protein: CASKQTGGGDYEQYF.

This chain links TRBV21-1 with TRBJ1-2; TRBD1 was called by the table and not checked on the DNA. TRBV21-1 is deemed a pseudogene. This CDR3 comprises 16 residues. Here the CDR3 DNA reads TGTGCCAGCAGCAAAGAAGGGGATGAGAGCCGCTATGGCTACACCTTC. Protein sequence: CASSKEGDESRYGYTF.

This clone has a handful of counts. The chain uses TRBV6-1 and TRBJ1-2; D not certain. Trimming pared 1 base from V and 5 bases from J, leaving 14 bases between. The CDR3 sequence is 15 residues long. Germline values: CDR1 MNHNS, CDR2 SASEGT. As DNA, the CDR3 is TGTGCCAGCAGTGAAGGGGAGGGCCCGTGGTATGGCTACACCTTC. It is translated as CASSEGEGPWYGYTF.

The J gene is TRBJ1-5, the V gene TRBV18, with TRBD1 as a possible D gene (5 bases). Looked up from germline, CDR1 is KGHSH and CDR2 is LQKENI. The CDR3 length is 13 residues. The germline V and J ends were trimmed by 2 bases and 7 bases, with 9 bases remaining between them. DNA of the CDR3: TGTGCCAGCTCACCAACGGGGGTCCAGCCCCAGCATTTT. Residues: CASSPTGVQPQHF.

The gene calls are TRBV4-1 and TRBJ2-3; 12 bases match TRBD2. The CDR3 has 18 amino acids. V dropped 0 bases and J dropped 2; count of bases not matched to a gene: 6. CDR1 and CDR2 (germline): MGHRA, YSYEKL. The CDR3 loop is CASSQDPRLAGATDTQYF. The CDR3 DNA reads as TGCGCCAGCAGCCAAGATCCCCGACTAGCGGGGGCCACAGATACGCAGTATTTT.

The rearrangement joins TRBV7-9 to TRBJ2-7; the D is unclear. CDR3 length: 14 residues. V was pared by 3 bases and J by 2 bases, with 11 bases between. CDR1 is SEHNR, CDR2 FQNEAQ, per germline (reference sequence). The CDR3 coding sequence is TGTGCCAGCAGCTTTTCCGGCGACACCTACGAGCAGTACTTC. The encoded protein is CASSFSGDTYEQYF.

The V call is TRBV5-1, the J call TRBJ2-3; TRBD1 might be the D (6 bases). The CDR3 covers 14 residues. V dropped 2 bases and J dropped 2 bases, with 9 bases sitting between them. Per germline, CDR1 SGHRS and CDR2 YFSETQ. The DNA for the CDR3 is TGCGCCAGCAGCTTCGACAGGATCACAGATACGCAGTATTTT. It translates to CASSFDRITDTQYF.

This chain links TRBV7-2 with TRBJ2-7; unclear D gene. The CDR3 consists of 13 residues. Germline loops: CDR1 SGHTA, CDR2 FQGNSA. V shed 4 bases and J shed 7 bases, with 14 bases lying between them. The CDR3 coding sequence is TGTGCCAGCAGCTCCCGGTTTGACGGGGAGCAGTACTTC. As protein: CASSSRFDGEQYF.

The V and J genes are TRBV7-9 and TRBJ2-7, with 9 bases that match TRBD1. The germline gives CDR1 SEHNR, CDR2 FQNEAQ (reference sequence). V trimming: 5 bases; J trimming: 0 bases; junction bases outside the gene matches: 5. This CDR3 is 15 amino acids long. CDR3 nucleotides: TGTGCCAGCAGCCTGGGACAGGGTTACTCCTACGAGCAGTACTTC. Its protein is CASSLGQGYSYEQYF.

This chain links TRBV28 with TRBJ2-5, with 7 positions matching TRBD1. There are 14 residues in the CDR3. CDR1 MDHEN and CDR2 SYDVKM come from the germline V gene. V gave up 5 bases and J gave up 3 bases; unmatched junction bases: 6. CDR3 DNA sequence: TGTGCCAGCAGTCCCCCCGGGACAGAAGAGACCCAGTACTTC. Amino acid sequence: CASSPPGTEETQYF.

The chain recombines TRBV3-1 (or the pseudogene TRBV3-2) with TRBJ1-4; D ambiguous. Germline CDR1 reads LGHDT; CDR2 reads YNNKEL (reference sequence). The CDR3 covers 12 residues. V lost 6 bases, J lost 11 bases, and 13 bases lay in between. The CDR3 spells CASSLRAGKLFF. CDR3 DNA sequence: TGTGCCAGCAGTCTTCGGGCGGGGAAACTGTTTTTT.

The chain joins TRBV6-5 to TRBJ2-3, with 9 bases aligning to TRBD2. CDR1 MNHEY and CDR2 SVGAGI come from the germline V gene. V shed 11 bases, J shed 5 bases, and the junction held 8 bases outside the gene matches. The CDR3 consists of 13 residues. The CDR3 sequence: CAAGGQWGDTQYF. The CDR3 DNA reads TGTGCCGCGGGGGGGCAATGGGGAGATACGCAGTATTTT.

The V call is TRBV7-6, the J call TRBJ2-3; 8 bases map to TRBD2. Trimming cost V 5 bases and J 4 bases; bases outside gene matches: 11. The CDR3 runs to 16 residues. From germline, CDR1 is SGHVS and CDR2 FNYEAQ. Here the CDR3 reads CASSPSTGGGPDTQYF. DNA of the CDR3: TGTGCCAGCAGCCCCTCGACGGGGGGGGGCCCAGATACGCAGTATTTT.

The chain has TRBV11-3 and TRBJ2-3, with D hard to call. V was clipped by 1 base and J by 3 bases, with 8 bases between them. Germline values: CDR1 SGHNT, CDR2 YENEEA. The CDR3 runs 14 residues. The CDR3 region is CASSLGVGTDTQYF. DNA of the CDR3: TGTGCCAGCAGCTTAGGGGTCGGGACAGATACGCAGTATTTT.

V and J are TRBV7-6 and TRBJ2-5; possibly TRBD2 for D (5 bases). The CDR3 contains 15 residues. From germline, CDR1 is SGHVS and CDR2 FNYEAQ. The V gene lost 1 base and the J gene lost 2 bases, with 11 bases spanning the gap. For the CDR3, the DNA is TGTGCCAGCAGCTTAGTGCACGGGGTACAAGAGACCCAGTACTTC. It is translated as CASSLVHGVQETQYF.

The chain couples TRBV5-8 to TRBJ1-6; TRBD1 matches 9 bases. The CDR3 loop spans 14 amino acids. V lost 6 bases, J lost 8 bases, and 6 bases stayed unmatched. Germline V gene sequence: CDR1 SGHTS, CDR2 YDEGEE. Here the CDR3 DNA reads TGTGCCAGCAATCTCGGGACAGGGCATTCACCCCTCCACTTT. This gives the protein CASNLGTGHSPLHF.

The genes are TRBV6-5 and TRBJ1-6, with TRBD1 identical over 8 bases. Losses at the gene ends were 6 bases for V and 7 bases for J; bases not matched to a gene: 8. CDR1 is MNHEY, CDR2 SVGAGI, per germline. The CDR3 is made up of 15 amino acids. This CDR3 is CASSATGTGNSPLHF. The CDR3 DNA is TGTGCCAGCAGCGCCACCGGGACAGGAAATTCACCCCTCCACTTT.

This chain connects TRBV7-2 to TRBJ2-5; 8 bases align to TRBD2. The CDR3 has 15 amino acids. Germline V gene data show CDR1 as SGHTA and CDR2 as FQGNSA. V gave up 3 bases and J gave up 5 bases; unmatched junction bases: 8. Written as DNA, the CDR3 is TGTGCCAGCAGCTTCCAACCGGGACTAGGGGAGACCCAGTACTTC. Residues: CASSFQPGLGETQYF.

CDR3 in amino acids: CASSLSGLPEAFF. DNA for the CDR3: TGTGCCAGCAGCTTATCAGGCCTCCCTGAAGCTTTCTTT. The rearrangement uses TRBV7-9 and TRBJ1-1; D remains unclear. Germline V CDR1 and CDR2: SEHNR, FQNEAQ (reference sequence). This CDR3 contains 13 residues. Trimming left V 2 bases short and J 6 bases short, with 10 bases between. Full variable domain (missing parts from reference TRBV7-9 and TRBJ1-1): DTGVSQNPRHKITKRGQNVTFRCDPISEHNRLYWYRQTLGQGPEFLTYFQNEAQLEKSRLLSDRFSAERPKGSFSTLEIQRTEQGDSAMYLCASSLSGLPEAFFGQGTRLTVV.

The chain is built from TRBV2 and TRBJ2-5; D is unclear. Germline V gives CDR1 SNHLY, CDR2 FYNNEI. V was trimmed by 10 bases and J by 5 bases, leaving 8 bases between them. The CDR3 consists of 10 residues. The CDR3 bases are TGTGCCACAACGAGGGAGACCCAGTACTTC. This translates into CATTRETQYF.

V gene TRBV6-5 combines with J gene TRBJ2-3, with D possibly TRBD2 on 6 matching bases. The CDR3 length is 13 residues. The V gene's germline CDR1 is MNHEY and CDR2 SVGAGI. The V gene lost 7 bases and the J gene lost 3 bases, with 11 bases spanning the gap. This CDR3 reads CASTRDSTDTQYF. CDR3 DNA: TGTGCCAGCACACGGGACTCAACAGATACGCAGTATTTT.

This clone has just a few counts. This CDR3 is also generated by other DNA sequences in the sample. The gene calls are TRBV7-2 and TRBJ2-7; 10 bases align to TRBD1. CDR1 SGHTA and CDR2 FQGNSA come from the germline V gene. This CDR3 comprises 15 residues. After removal of 1 base from V and 4 bases from J, the junction contained 4 bases not matched to a gene. The CDR3 DNA reads TGTGCCAGCAGCTTAGGGACAGGGGGGGCGTACGAGCAGTACTTC. Protein: CASSLGTGGAYEQYF.